These 5 T cell receptor beta chains share one sample of origin, sequenced in a study of early T cells in non-severe SARS-CoV-2 infection (dated by TCRdb to the early 2020s). Receptor amplification or capture employed 5' RACE. Sequencer: NextSeq 500. TCRdb trimmed the raw reads at Q25, called clones with MiXCR and kept productive beta chains. Entries are consolidated by CDR3 protein sequence, retaining the most common genes and DNA. The sample records 100,000 to 120,000 distinct CDR3 sequences, around an eighth of which are singletons. The leading ten clones occupy 3.5% to 4% of the sample. The material was whole blood, obtained at baseline. These receptors originate from an adult who was a healthcare worker with PCR-confirmed SARS-CoV-2 infection or an uninfected control (not recorded which).

This clonotype was found many times. This chain joins TRBV2 and TRBJ1-1; 8 bases are a match to TRBD1. The germline gives CDR1 SNHLY, CDR2 FYNNEI. The CDR3 has 15 amino acids. With 2 bases clipped from V and 1 base from J, the junction kept 3 bases outside the gene matches. CDR3 region: CASSEYGTGNTEAFF. The CDR3 bases are TGTGCCAGCAGTGAATACGGGACAGGGAACACTGAAGCTTTCTTT.

This clonotype was seen many times. The V gene is TRBV25-1, the J gene TRBJ1-1, with TRBD1 matching over 7 bases. The CDR3 is 15 amino acids. Losses at the gene ends were 1 base for V and 5 bases for J; bases not matched to a gene: 7. CDR1 is MGHDK and CDR2 is SYGVNS in the germline V gene. CDR3 protein: CASSELGRGRTEAFF. The CDR3 DNA follows: TGTGCCAGCAGTGAATTGGGTAGGGGGCGGACTGAAGCTTTCTTT. The whole variable domain, remainder taken from reference TRBV25-1 and TRBJ1-1, is EADIYQTPRYLVIGTGKKITLECSQTMGHDKMYWYQQDPGMELHLIHYSYGVNSTEKGDLSSESTVSRIRTEHFPLTLESARPSHTSQYLCASSELGRGRTEAFFGQGTRLTVV.

V usage is TRBV5-4 and J usage is TRBJ2-3; tentative D call: TRBD2 (7 bases). Germline CDR1 reads SGHNT; CDR2 reads YYREEE (reference sequence). This CDR3 contains 16 residues. V lost 4 bases, J lost 2 bases, and 17 bases lay in between. The CDR3 DNA reads as TGTGCCAGCAGCAGGGGAGGGGGGCGGATCACAGATACGCAGTATTTT. This encodes CASSRGGGRITDTQYF.

This clonotype has just a few counts. This chain connects TRBV12-3 or TRBV12-4 to TRBJ2-7; 8 bases fit TRBD1. The CDR3 sequence is 15 residues long. Germline trimming cut 1 base from V and 4 bases from J; bases unmatched to any gene: 6. The CDR3 nucleotides read TGTGCCAGCAGTTTAGTCCAGGGGGCGCGGTACGAGCAGTACTTC. Protein sequence: CASSLVQGARYEQYF.

The table lists this clonotype with a few counts. The V call is TRBV7-3, the J call TRBJ2-5; D not resolved. CDR1 and CDR2 from the germline V gene are SGHTA and FQGTGA. The CDR3 is 14 residues long. V lost 1 base to trimming and J lost 2 bases, with 8 bases between them. This chain's CDR3 is CASSLNGRQETQYF. CDR3 in DNA: TGTGCCAGCAGCTTAAATGGCAGACAAGAGACCCAGTACTTC.